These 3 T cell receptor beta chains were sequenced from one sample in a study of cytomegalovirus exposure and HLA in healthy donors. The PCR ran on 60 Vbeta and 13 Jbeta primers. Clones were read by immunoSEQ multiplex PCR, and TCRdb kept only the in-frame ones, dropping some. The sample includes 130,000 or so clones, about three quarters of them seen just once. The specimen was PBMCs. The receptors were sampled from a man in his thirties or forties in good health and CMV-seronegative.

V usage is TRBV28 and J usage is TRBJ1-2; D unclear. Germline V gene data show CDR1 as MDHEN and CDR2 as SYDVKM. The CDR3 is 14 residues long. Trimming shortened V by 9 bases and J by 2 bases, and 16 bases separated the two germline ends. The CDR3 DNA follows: TGTGCCAGTAGAGTCTCAGGAGGGAACTATGGCTACACCTTC. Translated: CASRVSGGNYGYTF.

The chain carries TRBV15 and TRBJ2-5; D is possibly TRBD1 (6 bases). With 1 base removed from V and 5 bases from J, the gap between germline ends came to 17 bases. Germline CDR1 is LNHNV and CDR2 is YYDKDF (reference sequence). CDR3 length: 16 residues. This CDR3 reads CATSRVGQGLMETQYF. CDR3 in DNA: TGTGCCACCAGCAGAGTTGGCCAGGGGTTGATGGAGACCCAGTACTTC.

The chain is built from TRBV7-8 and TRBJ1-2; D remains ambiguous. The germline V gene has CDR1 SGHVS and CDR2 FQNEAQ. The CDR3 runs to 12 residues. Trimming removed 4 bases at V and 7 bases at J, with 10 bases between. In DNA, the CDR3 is TGTGCCAGCAGCTCCACGGGGTTTGGCTACACCTTC. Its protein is CASSSTGFGYTF.